Sequencing of this T cell receptor beta chain was carried out in a study of vaccination effects on CD4 cells after COVID-19. Regarding the study as a whole: Cross-reactivity toward common cold coronaviruses was confined to only 1 of 255 vaccine-induced clones in healthy vaccinees. Convalescent patients in the study were few, and early post-infection timepoints were absent.

As for this clone: Its antigen remains unknown.

The germline gives CDR1 LNHNV, CDR2 YYDKDF (reference sequence). The length of the CDR3 is 15 residues. Trimming removed 0 bases from V and 4 bases from J, with 13 bases in between. Within the ViraFEST assay, antigen-specific CD4+ T cells underwent expansion with viral peptide pools prior to sequencing. Subsequent to a culture period of 10 to 11 days, CD4+ T cells were isolated. Each person got two doses of an mRNA SARS-CoV-2 vaccine, BNT162b2 or mRNA-1273. According to the study, vaccine recipients showed no prior SARS-CoV-2 infection and negative nucleocapsid antibodies. Cultures received IL-2 medium that replaced half the medium on days 3 and 7. Clones were sequenced by immunoSEQ multiplex PCR, and TCRdb holds only the in-frame ones, with some missing. Of 25,000 to 35,000 clones in the sample, roughly four fifths were seen once.

The starting material was CD4+ T cells from PBMCs cultured with HCoV-229E spike peptides, obtained after COVID-19 vaccination. The receptor comes from a human donor who received a COVID-19 vaccine. V usage is TRBV15 and J usage is TRBJ2-7; D is unresolved. CDR3 protein: CATSRETHSPYEQYF. In DNA, the CDR3 is TGTGCCACCAGCAGAGAAACCCACTCCCCGTACGAGCAGTACTTC.